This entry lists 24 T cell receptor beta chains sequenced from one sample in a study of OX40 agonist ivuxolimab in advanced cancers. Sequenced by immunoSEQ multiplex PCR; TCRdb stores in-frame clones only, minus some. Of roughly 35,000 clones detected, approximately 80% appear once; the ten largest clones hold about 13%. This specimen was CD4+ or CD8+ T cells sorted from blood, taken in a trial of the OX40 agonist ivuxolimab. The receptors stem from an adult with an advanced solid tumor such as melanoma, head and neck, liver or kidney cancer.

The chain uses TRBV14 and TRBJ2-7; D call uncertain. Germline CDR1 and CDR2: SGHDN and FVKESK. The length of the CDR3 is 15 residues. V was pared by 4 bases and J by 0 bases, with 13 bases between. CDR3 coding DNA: TGTGCCAGCAGCCTGGGTATGAGTTACTCCTACGAGCAGTACTTC. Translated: CASSLGMSYSYEQYF.

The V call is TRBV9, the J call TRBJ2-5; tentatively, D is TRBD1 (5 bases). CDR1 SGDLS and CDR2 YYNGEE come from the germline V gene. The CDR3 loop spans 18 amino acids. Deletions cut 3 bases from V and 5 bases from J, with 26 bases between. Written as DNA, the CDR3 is TGTGCCAGCAGCGCGCCACCCCCTGGACCAACCAGGGCGGAGACCCAGTACTTC. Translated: CASSAPPPGPTRAETQYF.

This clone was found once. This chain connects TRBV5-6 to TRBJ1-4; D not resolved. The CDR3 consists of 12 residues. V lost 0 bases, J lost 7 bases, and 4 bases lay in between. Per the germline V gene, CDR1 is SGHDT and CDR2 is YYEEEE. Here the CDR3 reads CASSLDSEKLFF. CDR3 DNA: TGTGCCAGCAGCTTGGACTCTGAAAAACTGTTTTTT.

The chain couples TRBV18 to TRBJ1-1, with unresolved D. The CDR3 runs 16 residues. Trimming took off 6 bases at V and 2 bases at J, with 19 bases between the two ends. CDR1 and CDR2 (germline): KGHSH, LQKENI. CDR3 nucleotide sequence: TGTGCCAGCTCCTCCGGCACCGGGTCTTATAACACTGAAGCTTTCTTT. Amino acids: CASSSGTGSYNTEAFF.

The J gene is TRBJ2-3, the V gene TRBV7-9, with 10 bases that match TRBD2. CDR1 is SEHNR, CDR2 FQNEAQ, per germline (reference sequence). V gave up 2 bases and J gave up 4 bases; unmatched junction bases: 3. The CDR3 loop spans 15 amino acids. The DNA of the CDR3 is TGTGCCAGCAGCTTACTAGCGGGAGTGCCAGATACGCAGTATTTT. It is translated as CASSLLAGVPDTQYF.

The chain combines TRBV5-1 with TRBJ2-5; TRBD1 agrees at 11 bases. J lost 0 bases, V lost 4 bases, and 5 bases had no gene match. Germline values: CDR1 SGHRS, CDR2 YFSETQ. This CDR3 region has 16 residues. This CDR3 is CASSPGTGGYQETQYF. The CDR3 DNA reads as TGCGCCAGCAGCCCTGGGACAGGGGGATACCAAGAGACCCAGTACTTC.

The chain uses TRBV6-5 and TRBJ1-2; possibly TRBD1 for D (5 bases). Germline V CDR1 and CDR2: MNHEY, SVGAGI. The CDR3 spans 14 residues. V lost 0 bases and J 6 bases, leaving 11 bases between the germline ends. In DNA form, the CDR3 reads TGTGCCAGCAGTTACTCGAGCAGGGTGGATGGCTACACCTTC. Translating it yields CASSYSSRVDGYTF.

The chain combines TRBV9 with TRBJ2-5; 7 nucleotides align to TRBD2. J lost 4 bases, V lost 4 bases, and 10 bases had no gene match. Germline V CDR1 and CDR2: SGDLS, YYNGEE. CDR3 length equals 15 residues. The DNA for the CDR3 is TGTGCCAGCAGCTCCCGAGGGACTAAAGTAGAGACCCAGTACTTC. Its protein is CASSSRGTKVETQYF.

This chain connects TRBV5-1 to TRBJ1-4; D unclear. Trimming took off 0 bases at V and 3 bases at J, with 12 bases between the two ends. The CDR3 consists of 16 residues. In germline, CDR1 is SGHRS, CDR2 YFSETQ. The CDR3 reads CASSLAPSTPNEKLFF. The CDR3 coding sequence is TGCGCCAGCAGCTTGGCCCCGTCAACACCTAATGAAAAACTGTTTTTT.

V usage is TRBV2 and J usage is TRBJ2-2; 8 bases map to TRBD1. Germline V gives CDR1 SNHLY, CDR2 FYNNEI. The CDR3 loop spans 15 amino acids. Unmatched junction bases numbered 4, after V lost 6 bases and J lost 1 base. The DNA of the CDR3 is TGTGCCAGCAGGAAACAGGGGGGGAACACCGGGGAGCTGTTTTTT. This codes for CASRKQGGNTGELFF.

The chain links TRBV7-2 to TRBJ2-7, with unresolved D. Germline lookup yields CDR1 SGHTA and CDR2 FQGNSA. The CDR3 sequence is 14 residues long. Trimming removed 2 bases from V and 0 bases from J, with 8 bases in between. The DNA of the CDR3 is TGTGCCAGCAGCTTAATACGTTTCTCCTACGAGCAGTACTTC. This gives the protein CASSLIRFSYEQYF.

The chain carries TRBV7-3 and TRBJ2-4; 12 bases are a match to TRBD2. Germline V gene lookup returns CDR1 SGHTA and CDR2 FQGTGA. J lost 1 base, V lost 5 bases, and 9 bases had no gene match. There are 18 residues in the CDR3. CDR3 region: CASSTGLAGGRAKNIQYF. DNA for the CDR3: TGTGCCAGCAGCACGGGGCTAGCGGGAGGGCGGGCCAAAAACATTCAGTACTTC.

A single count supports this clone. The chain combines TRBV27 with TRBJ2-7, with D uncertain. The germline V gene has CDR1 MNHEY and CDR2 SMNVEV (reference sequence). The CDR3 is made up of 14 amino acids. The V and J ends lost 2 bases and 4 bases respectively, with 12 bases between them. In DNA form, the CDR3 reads TGTGCCAGCAGTTTAAGGGTTGGTGCGTACGAGCAGTACTTC. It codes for CASSLRVGAYEQYF.

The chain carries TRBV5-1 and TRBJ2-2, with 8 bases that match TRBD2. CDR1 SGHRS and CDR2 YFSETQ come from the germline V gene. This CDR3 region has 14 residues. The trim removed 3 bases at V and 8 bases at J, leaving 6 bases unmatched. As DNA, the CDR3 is TGCGCCAGCAGCTCGCGGGGGGCCTTTGGGGAGCTGTTTTTT. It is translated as CASSSRGAFGELFF.

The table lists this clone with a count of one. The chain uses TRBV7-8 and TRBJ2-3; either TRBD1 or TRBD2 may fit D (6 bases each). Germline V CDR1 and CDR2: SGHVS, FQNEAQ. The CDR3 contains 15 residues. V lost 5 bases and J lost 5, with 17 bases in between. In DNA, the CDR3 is TGTGCCAGCAGCGCAGAAGGGGGGAAGGGAGATACGCAGTATTTT. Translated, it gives CASSAEGGKGDTQYF.

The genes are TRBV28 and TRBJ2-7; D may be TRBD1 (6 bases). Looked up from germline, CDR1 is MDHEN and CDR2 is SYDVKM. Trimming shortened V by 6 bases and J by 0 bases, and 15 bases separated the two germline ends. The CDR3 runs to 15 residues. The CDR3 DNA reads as TGTGCCAGCAGGAAGCTGACAGGCGACTCCTACGAGCAGTACTTC. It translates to CASRKLTGDSYEQYF.

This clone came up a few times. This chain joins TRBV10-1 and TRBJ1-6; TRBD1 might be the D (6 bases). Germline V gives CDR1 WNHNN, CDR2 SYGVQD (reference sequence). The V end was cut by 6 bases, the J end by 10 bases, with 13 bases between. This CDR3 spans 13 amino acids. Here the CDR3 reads CASSGQRGSPLHF. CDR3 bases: TGCGCCAGCAGCGGACAGAGGGGCTCACCCCTCCACTTT.

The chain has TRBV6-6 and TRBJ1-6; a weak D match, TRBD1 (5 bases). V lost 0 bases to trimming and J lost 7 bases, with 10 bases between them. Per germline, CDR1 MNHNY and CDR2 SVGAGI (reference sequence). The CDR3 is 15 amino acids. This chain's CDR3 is CASSYSWQGNSPLHF. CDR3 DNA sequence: TGTGCCAGCAGTTACTCGTGGCAGGGCAATTCACCCCTCCACTTT.

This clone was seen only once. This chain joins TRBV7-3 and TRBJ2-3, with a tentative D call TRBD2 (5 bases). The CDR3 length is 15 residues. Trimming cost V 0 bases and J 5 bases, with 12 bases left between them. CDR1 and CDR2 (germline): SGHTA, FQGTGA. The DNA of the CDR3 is TGTGCCAGCAGCTTAACTAGCGCGGCGCGAGATACGCAGTATTTT. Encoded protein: CASSLTSAARDTQYF.

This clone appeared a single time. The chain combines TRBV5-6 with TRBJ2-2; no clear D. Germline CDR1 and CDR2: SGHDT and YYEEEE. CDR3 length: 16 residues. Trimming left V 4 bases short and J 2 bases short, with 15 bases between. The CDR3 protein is CASSRPGRINTGELFF. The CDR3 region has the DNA TGTGCCAGCAGCCGACCTGGACGGATAAACACCGGGGAGCTGTTTTTT.

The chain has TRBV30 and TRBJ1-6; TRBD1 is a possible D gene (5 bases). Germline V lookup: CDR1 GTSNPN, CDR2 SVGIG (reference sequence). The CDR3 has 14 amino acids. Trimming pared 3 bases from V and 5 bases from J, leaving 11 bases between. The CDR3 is CAWRSDRDNSPLHF. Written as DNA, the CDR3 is TGTGCCTGGAGGAGTGACAGAGATAATTCACCCCTCCACTTT.

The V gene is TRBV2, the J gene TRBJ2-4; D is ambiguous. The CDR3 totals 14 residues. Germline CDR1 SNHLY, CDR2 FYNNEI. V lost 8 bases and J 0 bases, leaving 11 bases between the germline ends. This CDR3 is CASLRSLAKNIQYF. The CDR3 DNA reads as TGTGCCAGCCTTAGATCCCTAGCCAAAAACATTCAGTACTTC.

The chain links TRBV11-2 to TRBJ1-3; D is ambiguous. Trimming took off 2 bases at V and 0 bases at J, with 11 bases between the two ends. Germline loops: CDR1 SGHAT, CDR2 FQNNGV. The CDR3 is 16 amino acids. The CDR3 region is CASSLRLASSGNTIYF. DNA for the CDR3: TGTGCCAGCAGCTTACGGTTAGCCAGCTCTGGAAACACCATATATTTT.

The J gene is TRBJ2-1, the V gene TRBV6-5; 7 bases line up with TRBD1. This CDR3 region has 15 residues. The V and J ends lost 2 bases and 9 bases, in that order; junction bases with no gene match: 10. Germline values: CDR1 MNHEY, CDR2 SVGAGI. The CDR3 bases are TGTGCCAGCAGTTACGCGACAGGGTATTTGGGTGAGCAGTTCTTC. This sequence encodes CASSYATGYLGEQFF.